Only a few counts were recorded for the clone carrying this T cell receptor beta chain. The entry originates in a study of CD8+ T cells in alopecia areata. cDNA reverse transcribed from extracted RNA served as the sequencing template. Clones were sequenced by immunoSEQ multiplex PCR, and TCRdb holds only the in-frame ones, with some missing. The sample consists of roughly 130,000 clones, 58% of them appearing once. The CDR3 is made up of 14 amino acids. Trimming removed 4 bases from V and 3 bases from J, with 10 bases in between. Per the germline V gene, CDR1 is SGHVS and CDR2 is FQNEAQ. The source material was CD4+ T cells sorted from blood, sampled at week 0. The chain has TRBV7-8 and TRBJ2-1; no definite D call. The receptor's source is a human donor with alopecia areata. This CDR3 reads CASSSDPSYNEQFF. The DNA for the CDR3 is TGTGCCAGCAGCTCAGACCCGAGCTACAATGAGCAGTTCTTC.